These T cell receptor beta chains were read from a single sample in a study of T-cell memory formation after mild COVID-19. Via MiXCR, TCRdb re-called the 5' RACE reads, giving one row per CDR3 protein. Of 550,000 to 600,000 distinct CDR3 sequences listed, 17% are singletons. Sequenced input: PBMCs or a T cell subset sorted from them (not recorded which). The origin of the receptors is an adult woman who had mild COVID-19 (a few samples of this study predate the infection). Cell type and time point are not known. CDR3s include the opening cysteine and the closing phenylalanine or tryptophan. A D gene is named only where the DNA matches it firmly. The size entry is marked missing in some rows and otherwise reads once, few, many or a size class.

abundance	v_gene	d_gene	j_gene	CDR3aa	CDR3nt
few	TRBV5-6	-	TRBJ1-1	CASSKGPNTEAFF	TGTGCCAGCAGCAAGGGACCGAACACTGAAGCTTTCTTT
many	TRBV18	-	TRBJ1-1	CASSPRAGTEAFF	TGTGCCAGCTCACCACGCGCCGGGACTGAAGCTTTCTTT
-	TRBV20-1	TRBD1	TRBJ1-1	CSAREYRGAMNTEAFF	TGCAGTGCTAGAGAGTACAGGGGGGCGATGAACACTGAAGCTTTCTTT
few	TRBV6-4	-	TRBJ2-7	CASSDEKRSSYEQYF	TGTGCCAGCAGTGACGAAAAAAGATCCTCCTACGAGCAGTACTTC
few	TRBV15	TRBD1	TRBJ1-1	CATRSGGRTEAFF	TGTGCCACCCGTTCAGGGGGCCGAACTGAAGCTTTCTTT
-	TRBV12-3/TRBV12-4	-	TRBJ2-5	CASSDKGNPQETQYF	TGTGCCAGCAGTGACAAGGGTAATCCGCAAGAGACCCAGTACTTC
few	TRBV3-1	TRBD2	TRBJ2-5	CASSQITGPGRETQYF	TGTGCCAGCAGCCAAATCACTGGCCCCGGGAGGGAGACCCAGTACTTC
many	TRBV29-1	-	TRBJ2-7	CSVGGKLYEQYF	TGCAGCGTTGGAGGCAAACTCTACGAGCAGTACTTC
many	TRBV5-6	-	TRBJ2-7	CASSLGMASSSYEQYF	TGTGCCAGCAGCTTGGGGATGGCTTCGAGCTCCTACGAGCAGTACTTC
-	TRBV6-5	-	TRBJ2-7	CASSYSRQHEQYF	TGTGCCAGCAGTTACTCGAGACAGCACGAGCAGTACTTC
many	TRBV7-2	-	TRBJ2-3	CASSRDYDTQYF	TGTGCCAGCAGTCGAGATTACGATACGCAGTATTTT
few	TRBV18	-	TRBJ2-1	CASSPVITYNEQFF	TGTGCCAGCTCACCGGTAATTACCTACAATGAGCAGTTCTTC
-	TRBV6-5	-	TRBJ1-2	CASSYSARLNYGYTF	TGTGCCAGCAGTTACTCTGCACGACTTAACTATGGCTACACCTTC
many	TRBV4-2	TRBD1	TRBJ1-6	CASSQDHPRGLSPLHF	TGTGCCAGCAGCCAAGATCATCCCAGGGGGCTATCACCCCTCCACTTT
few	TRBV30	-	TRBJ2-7	CAWKRQEFSYEQYF	TGTGCCTGGAAGAGACAGGAATTCTCCTACGAGCAGTACTTC
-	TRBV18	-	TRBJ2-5	CASSPLPQGRKETQYF	TGTGCCAGCTCACCACTTCCACAGGGTCGGAAGGAGACCCAGTACTTC
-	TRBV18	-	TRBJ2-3	CASSPMGWSLIDTQYF	TGTGCCAGCTCACCTATGGGATGGTCTCTAATAGATACGCAGTATTTT
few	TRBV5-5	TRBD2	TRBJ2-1	CASNPGLAVSYNEQFF	TGTGCCAGCAACCCCGGACTAGCGGTGTCCTACAATGAGCAGTTCTTC
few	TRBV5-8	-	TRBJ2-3	CASSLGGPALDTQYF	TGTGCCAGCAGCTTAGGTGGGCCAGCGTTGGATACGCAGTATTTT
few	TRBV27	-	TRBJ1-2	CASSLSGAPGLGYTF	TGTGCCAGCAGTTTATCGGGGGCCCCGGGGCTCGGCTACACCTTC
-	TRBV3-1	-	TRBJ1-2	CASSQARGFYGYTF	TGTGCCAGCAGCCAAGCCAGGGGATTCTATGGCTACACCTTC
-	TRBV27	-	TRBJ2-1	CASSLSQYNEQFF	TGTGCCAGCAGTTTGAGTCAGTACAATGAGCAGTTCTTC
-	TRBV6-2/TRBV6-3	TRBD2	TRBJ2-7	CASSYRLAGMGEQYF	TGTGCCAGCAGTTACCGGCTAGCGGGTATGGGCGAGCAGTACTTC
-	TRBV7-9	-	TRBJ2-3	CASSSVVGTDTQYF	TGTGCCAGCAGCTCCGTGGTGGGCACAGATACGCAGTATTTT
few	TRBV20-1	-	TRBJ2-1	CSARKEGGISYNEQFF	TGCAGTGCTAGAAAGGAGGGGGGTATCTCCTACAATGAGCAGTTCTTC
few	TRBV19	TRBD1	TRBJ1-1	CASSTPWTGVEAFF	TGTGCCAGTAGTACACCCTGGACAGGGGTTGAAGCTTTCTTT
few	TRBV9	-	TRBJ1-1	CASSSSRQGAEAFF	TGTGCCAGCAGCTCATCTCGGCAGGGCGCTGAAGCTTTCTTT
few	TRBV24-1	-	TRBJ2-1	CATSDVGYNEQFF	TGTGCCACCAGTGATGTAGGGTACAATGAGCAGTTCTTC
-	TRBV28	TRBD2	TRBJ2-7	CASSLRTSGRAAYEQYF	TGTGCCAGCAGTTTACGGACTAGCGGGAGGGCCGCCTACGAGCAGTACTTC
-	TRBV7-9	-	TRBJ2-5	CASSDNRDRWETQYF	TGTGCCAGCAGTGACAACCGGGACCGGTGGGAGACCCAGTACTTC
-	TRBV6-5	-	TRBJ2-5	CASSIEIDRKETQYF	TGTGCCAGCAGTATAGAAATCGACAGAAAAGAGACCCAGTACTTC
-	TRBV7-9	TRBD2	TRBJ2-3	CASSRGTSGGHTDTQYF	TGTGCCAGCAGCCGAGGGACTAGCGGGGGGCACACAGATACGCAGTATTTT
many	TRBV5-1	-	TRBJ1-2	CASSEDYGYTF	TGCGCCAGCAGCGAAGATTATGGCTACACCTTC
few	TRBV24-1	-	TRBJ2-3	CATSDALALSTDTQYF	TGTGCCACCAGTGATGCACTAGCCCTATCCACAGATACGCAGTATTTT
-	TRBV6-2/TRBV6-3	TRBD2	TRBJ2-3	CASRALAGRSTDTQYF	TGTGCCAGCAGGGCTCTAGCGGGACGATCGACAGATACGCAGTATTTT
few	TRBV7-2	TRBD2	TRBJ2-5	CASSLDRGGPETQYF	TGTGCCAGCAGCTTAGATCGGGGGGGGCCTGAGACCCAGTACTTC
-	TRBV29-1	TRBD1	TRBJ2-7	CSVAGGRYEQYF	TGCAGCGTTGCAGGGGGTCGGTACGAGCAGTACTTC
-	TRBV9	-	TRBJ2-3	CASSAKGGRADTQYF	TGTGCCAGCAGCGCGAAGGGGGGGCGCGCAGATACGCAGTATTTT
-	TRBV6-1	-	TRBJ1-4	CASSEARQGLGKLFF	TGTGCCAGCAGTGAAGCACGGCAGGGGTTAGGGAAACTGTTTTTT
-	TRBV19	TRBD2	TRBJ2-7	CASSMSTSGGWGYEQYF	TGTGCCAGTAGTATGTCGACTAGCGGGGGATGGGGTTACGAGCAGTACTTC
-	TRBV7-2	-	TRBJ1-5	CASSQNHNQPQHF	TGTGCCAGCAGCCAAAACCATAATCAGCCCCAGCATTTT
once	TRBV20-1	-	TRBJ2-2	CSARVSKANTGELFF	TGCAGTGCTAGAGTCAGTAAAGCGAACACCGGGGAGCTGTTTTTT
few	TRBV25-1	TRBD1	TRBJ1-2	CASSGTGVGYTF	TGTGCCAGCAGTGGGACAGGGGTTGGCTACACCTTC
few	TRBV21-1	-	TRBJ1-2	CASRPKGQGVCGYTF	TGTGCCAGCAGGCCAAAAGGACAGGGAGTCTGTGGCTACACCTTC
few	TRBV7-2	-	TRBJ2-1	CASSFGAPLPGTQFF	TGTGCCAGCAGCTTCGGGGCACCCCTCCCGGGGACGCAGTTCTTC
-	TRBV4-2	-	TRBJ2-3	CASSQDGGDTDTQYF	TGTGCCAGCAGCCAAGATGGAGGCGACACAGATACGCAGTATTTT
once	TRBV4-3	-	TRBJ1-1	CASSPMKAGRSTEAFF	TGCGCCAGCAGCCCAATGAAGGCAGGGAGGTCCACTGAAGCTTTCTTT
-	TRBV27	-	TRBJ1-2	CASSFKGGFSSDGYTF	TGTGCCAGCAGTTTTAAGGGGGGGTTCTCATCGGATGGCTACACCTTC
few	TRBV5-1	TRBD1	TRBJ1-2	CASRDGTDYGYTF	TGCGCCAGCAGGGATGGGACAGACTATGGCTACACCTTC
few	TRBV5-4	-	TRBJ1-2	CASSLDSITLNYGYTF	TGTGCCAGCAGCTTGGACAGTATTACCCTTAACTATGGCTACACCTTC